Shown below are 28 T cell receptor beta chains from a single sample sequenced in a study of Graves' ophthalmopathy and Graves' hyperthyroidism. RNA transcripts were the template, and TCR beta CDR3 regions were amplified from them. Second-round multiplex PCR followed a first-round RT-PCR using HTBI primers. MiXCR was run by TCRdb on the multiplex PCR reads, yielding one entry per CDR3 protein. The data show hundreds of thousands of distinct CDR3 sequences, with around 15% seen just once and 9.8% held by the top ten. Sequencing was done on a sample of blood. These receptors were collected from a woman aged 25-40 years with Graves' ophthalmopathy.

This clonotype was observed a few times. This sequence joins TRBV6-1 and TRBJ1-2; D is unclear. The ends were cut back, 4 bases at V and 6 bases at J, with 15 bases in the middle. The V gene's germline CDR1 is MNHNS and CDR2 SASEGT. This CDR3 spans 14 amino acids. Written as DNA, the CDR3 is TGTGCCAGCAGTGTTGAGGGTCTCAACCATGGCTACACCTTC. It encodes CASSVEGLNHGYTF.

This clonotype appeared many times. V usage is TRBV6-1 and J usage is TRBJ2-7; D is uncertain. CDR1 and CDR2 (germline): MNHNS, SASEGT. Trimming took 7 bases from V and 5 from J, leaving 12 bases between them. This CDR3 has 12 residues. The CDR3 loop reads CASMDPWDEQYF. CDR3 nucleotide sequence: TGTGCCAGCATGGACCCCTGGGACGAGCAGTACTTC.

This clonotype was detected ten times or more. The V call is TRBV28, the J call TRBJ2-7, with 14 bases identical to TRBD2. The ends lost 4 bases at V and 2 bases at J; junction bases unmatched: 13. The CDR3 consists of 19 residues. Germline CDR1 is MDHEN and CDR2 is SYDVKM. The CDR3 nucleotides are TGTGCCAGCAGTTGGGGACTAGCGGGAGTCGCGGCCAAACCCTACGAGCAGTACTTC. Amino acid sequence: CASSWGLAGVAAKPYEQYF.

This clonotype has ten or more counts. This sequence joins TRBV7-2 and TRBJ2-7; 8 bases match TRBD2. There are 15 residues in the CDR3. The V gene's germline CDR1 is SGHTA and CDR2 FQGNSA. The J segment lost 7 bases and the V segment lost 5 bases, leaving 13 bases of the junction unmatched. Here the CDR3 reads CASSPRSSGMGEQYF. In DNA, the CDR3 is TGTGCCAGCAGCCCCCGAAGTAGCGGGATGGGGGAGCAGTACTTC.

In this sample, this clonotype turned up many times. Here the CDR3 reads CASSSRGGESHRETQYF. In nucleotides, the CDR3 is TGTGCCAGCAGCTCGCGGGGGGGCGAGTCGCATCGAGAGACCCAGTACTTC. This chain joins TRBV7-9 and TRBJ2-5; TRBD2 matches 9 bases. This CDR3 has 17 amino acids. Germline lookup yields CDR1 SEHNR and CDR2 FQNEAQ (reference sequence). With 4 bases clipped from V and 4 bases from J, the junction kept 13 bases outside the gene matches.

The V and J genes are TRBV10-3 and TRBJ2-5, with D tentatively TRBD1 (5 bases). This CDR3 has 14 residues. Deletions cut 2 bases from V and 2 bases from J, with 9 bases between. Germline V gene data show CDR1 as ENHRY and CDR2 as SYGVKD. The CDR3 region is CAISEGQGQETQYF. CDR3 DNA sequence: TGTGCCATCAGTGAGGGGCAGGGTCAAGAGACCCAGTACTTC.

In this sample, this clonotype turned up many times. The rearrangement links TRBV12-3 or TRBV12-4 to TRBJ1-5; TRBD1 agrees at 8 bases. This CDR3 spans 14 amino acids. Germline trimming cut 1 base from V and 6 bases from J; bases unmatched to any gene: 2. CDR3 sequence reads: CASSLGTGIQPQHF. The CDR3 DNA sequence: TGTGCCAGCAGTTTAGGGACAGGGATTCAGCCCCAGCATTTT.

Many counts were recorded for this clonotype. The genes are TRBV6-1 and TRBJ2-2; no firm D call. The V and J ends lost 6 bases and 0 bases respectively, with 11 bases between them. The germline gives CDR1 MNHNS, CDR2 SASEGT. CDR3 size: 15 residues. CDR3 DNA: TGTGCCAGCAGCCCTAGGGTTGCGAACACCGGGGAGCTGTTTTTT. This sequence encodes CASSPRVANTGELFF.

The chain uses TRBV10-3 and TRBJ2-7, with a tentative D call TRBD2 (6 bases). The V end was cut by 9 bases, the J end by 5 bases, with 23 bases between. Germline lookup yields CDR1 ENHRY and CDR2 SYGVKD. CDR3 length: 15 amino acids. The chain's CDR3 is CAIKPRGPKVDEQYF. As DNA, the CDR3 is TGTGCCATTAAACCGCGGGGCCCAAAAGTCGACGAGCAGTACTTC.

The chain couples TRBV27 to TRBJ2-2; D call uncertain. The length of the CDR3 is 13 residues. V was pared by 4 bases and J by 6 bases, with 9 bases between. Germline lookup yields CDR1 MNHEY and CDR2 SMNVEV (reference sequence). The CDR3 loop is CASSSVRPGELFF. Here the CDR3 DNA reads TGTGCCAGCAGTTCCGTTCGGCCCGGGGAGCTGTTTTTT.

This clonotype was counted many times. J is TRBJ1-5 and V is TRBV12-3 or TRBV12-4; no reliable D call. The length of the CDR3 is 13 residues. Trimming left V 7 bases short and J 4 bases short, with 11 bases between. The CDR3 spells CASTTDGNQPQHF. DNA of the CDR3: TGTGCCAGCACCACGGACGGGAATCAGCCCCAGCATTTT.

This clonotype was recorded many times. The V and J genes are TRBV20-1 and TRBJ1-5, with D tentatively TRBD1 (5 bases). Germline values: CDR1 DFQATT, CDR2 SNEGSKA (reference sequence). The germline V and J ends were trimmed by 1 base and 5 bases, with 9 bases remaining between them. The CDR3 has 13 residues. The CDR3 region is CSARGWGDQPQHF. The CDR3 DNA is TGCAGTGCTAGAGGTTGGGGGGATCAGCCCCAGCATTTT.

This clonotype appeared many times. The chain links TRBV27 to TRBJ2-2; 7 bases line up with TRBD1. This CDR3 is built from 15 residues. The junction had 7 bases not matched to a gene; V was cut back by 2 bases and J by 7 bases. Germline CDR1 reads MNHEY; CDR2 reads SMNVEV (reference sequence). CDR3 sequence: CASSLGGQFVGELFF. Here the CDR3 DNA reads TGTGCCAGCAGTTTAGGGGGACAGTTTGTCGGGGAGCTGTTTTTT.

This clonotype was recorded at least ten times. V gene TRBV13 combines with J gene TRBJ2-7, with D uncertain. The CDR3 extends over 14 amino acids. CDR1 is PRHDT, CDR2 FYEKMQ, per germline (reference sequence). Trimming removed 0 bases from V and 2 bases from J, with 8 bases in between. The CDR3 sequence is CASSLGTDPYEQYF. The CDR3, as DNA: TGTGCCAGCAGCTTAGGGACGGATCCCTACGAGCAGTACTTC. The full variable domain, its missing parts supplied by reference TRBV13 and TRBJ2-7, is AAGVIQSPRHLIKEKRETATLKCYPIPRHDTVYWYQQGPGQDPQFLISFYEKMQSDKGSIPDRFSAQQFSDYHSELNMSSLELGDSALYFCASSLGTDPYEQYFGPGTRLTVT.

Many counts were recorded for this clonotype. The V gene is TRBV29-1, the J gene TRBJ2-5, with TRBD1 identical over 7 bases. V shed 3 bases and J 5 bases; nucleotides not matched to a gene: 12. Germline values: CDR1 SQVTM, CDR2 ANQGSEA. The CDR3 has 15 amino acids. The CDR3 nucleotides read TGCAGCGTTGACGAGGGGGCGCGGTTGCGGGAGACCCAGTACTTC. Translated: CSVDEGARLRETQYF.

The rearrangement joins TRBV6-1 to TRBJ2-5; D gene unclear. The CDR3 extends over 12 amino acids. Trimming pared 7 bases from V and 5 bases from J, leaving 11 bases between. CDR1 is MNHNS, CDR2 SASEGT, per germline. This CDR3 reads CASIEAGETQYF. The CDR3, as DNA: TGTGCCAGCATCGAGGCCGGGGAGACCCAGTACTTC.

The V and J genes are TRBV25-1 and TRBJ2-7, with 14 bases fitting TRBD2. The CDR3 spans 18 residues. Germline CDR1 is MGHDK and CDR2 is SYGVNS. V trimming: 1 base; J trimming: 6 bases; junction bases outside the gene matches: 11. CDR3: CASSEWRLAGGPSTEQYF. Written as DNA, the CDR3 is TGTGCCAGCAGTGAATGGAGACTAGCGGGAGGGCCATCCACCGAGCAGTACTTC.

This clonotype was detected many times. The chain combines TRBV12-3 or TRBV12-4 with TRBJ2-7; D remains ambiguous. V shed 2 bases and J shed 0 bases, with 8 bases lying between them. This CDR3 is 14 amino acids long. As DNA, the CDR3 is TGTGCCAGCAGTTTAAGACACCTCTCCTACGAGCAGTACTTC. This sequence encodes CASSLRHLSYEQYF.

Ten or more counts support this clonotype. This chain joins TRBV19 and TRBJ1-5; D gene ambiguous. The CDR3 has 14 residues. CDR1 is LNHDA and CDR2 is SQIVND in the germline V gene (reference sequence). V was trimmed by 7 bases and J by 1 base, leaving 11 bases between them. CDR3 DNA sequence: TGTGCCAGTAATCCCGCTGCGAGCAATCAGCCCCAGCATTTT. This encodes CASNPAASNQPQHF.

V gene TRBV10-2 combines with J gene TRBJ2-5; 8 positions match TRBD2. Trimming removed 1 base from V and 7 bases from J; junction bases left unmatched: 14. CDR3 size: 17 residues. Germline V gene data show CDR1 as WSHSY and CDR2 as SAAADI. The CDR3 reads CASSEYGAGDVPGTQYF. CDR3 DNA: TGCGCCAGCAGTGAGTACGGAGCGGGGGACGTCCCGGGGACCCAGTACTTC.

Many counts were recorded for this clonotype. One base away lies a much larger clone, so this may be a sequencing read error. This chain joins TRBV15 and TRBJ2-5, with D tentatively TRBD2 (6 bases). The CDR3 is 14 amino acids. From germline, CDR1 is LNHNV and CDR2 YYDKDF (reference sequence). CDR3 coding DNA: TGTGCCACCAGCAGAGGGGGGGTGCCAGAGACCAAGTACTTC. This sequence encodes CATSRGGVPETKYF.

This clonotype appeared many times. The CDR3, as DNA: TGTGCCAGCAGCCCGACTAGCCAGGCGACCCAGTACTTC. Residues: CASSPTSQATQYF. The chain couples TRBV12-3 or TRBV12-4 to TRBJ2-5; 7 bases map to TRBD2. V gave up 6 bases and J gave up 7 bases; unmatched junction bases: 8. This CDR3 has 13 amino acids.

This clonotype was picked up many times. The J gene is TRBJ2-2, the V gene TRBV7-3; no clear D gene. Germline loops: CDR1 SGHTA, CDR2 FQGTGA. This CDR3 contains 14 residues. Trimming pared 6 bases from V and 6 bases from J, leaving 14 bases between. CDR3: CASSDRKGPGELFF. The CDR3 nucleotides read TGTGCCAGCAGTGATAGGAAGGGTCCCGGGGAGCTGTTTTTT.

This clonotype was seen at least ten times. The CDR3 DNA reads TGTGCCAGCAGTTTAGGGGGGAGGCGAGAGACCCAGTACTTC. It yields the protein CASSLGGRRETQYF. The genes are TRBV28 and TRBJ2-5, with a weak D call TRBD2 (6 bases). This CDR3 has 14 residues. The V and J ends lost 2 bases and 4 bases respectively, with 11 bases between them. Germline CDR1 is MDHEN and CDR2 is SYDVKM.

This clonotype was seen only a few times. The chain couples TRBV28 to TRBJ1-2; D is unclear. The V gene's germline CDR1 is MDHEN and CDR2 SYDVKM. The CDR3 is 15 residues long. Trimming stripped 6 bases from V and 9 bases from J, with 23 bases between. DNA of the CDR3: TGTGCCAGCAGACCCTTACGAGTTACTTCTATGAGCTACACCTTC. Protein: CASRPLRVTSMSYTF.

For the CDR3, the DNA is TGTGCCAGCAGTTTTAGTAGCGGGGACACCGGGGAGCTGTTTTTT. As protein: CASSFSSGDTGELFF. V and J are TRBV12-3 or TRBV12-4 and TRBJ2-2, with TRBD2 identical over 8 bases. V lost 3 bases, J lost 3 bases, and 3 bases stayed unmatched. The CDR3 is 15 residues long.

Ten or more counts support this clonotype. The chain carries TRBV5-1 and TRBJ1-3, with no clear D. The CDR3 has 14 amino acids. V lost 0 bases and J lost 6, with 10 bases in between. Germline V gene data show CDR1 as SGHRS and CDR2 as YFSETQ. In DNA form, the CDR3 reads TGCGCCAGCAGCTTGGCCCCTGGGGAAAACACCATATATTTT. Its translation is CASSLAPGENTIYF.

The V and J genes are TRBV6-1 and TRBJ2-7, with 13 bases identical to TRBD2. This CDR3 region has 15 residues. Germline V gene lookup returns CDR1 MNHNS and CDR2 SASEGT. V dropped 7 bases and J dropped 2; count of bases not matched to a gene: 5. The chain's CDR3 is CASTPLAGGPYEQYF. The CDR3 DNA reads as TGTGCCAGCACTCCACTAGCGGGAGGGCCCTACGAGCAGTACTTC.